The clone carrying this T cell receptor beta chain came up many times. This CDR3 region has 17 residues. Trimming cost V 6 bases and J 0 bases; bases outside gene matches: 12. Germline values: CDR1 LNHDA, CDR2 SQIVND (reference sequence). The data were taken from a study of low-dose radiotherapy and immunotherapy resistance in tumors. Across the study: Every six weeks patients received intravenous ipilimumab 1 mg/kg, and every two weeks they received intravenous nivolumab 240 mg. Patients took aspirin (300 mg orally, daily) for four cycles beginning at cycle 1 day 1.

Time point indicated: after trial treatment. Treatment described: LDRT plus nivolumab, ipilimumab, low-dose cyclophosphamide and aspirin (RACIN trial). First-strand cDNA relied on TRAV- and TRBV-specific primers spanning alpha and beta chains. The PCR that amplified TCRs ran for 20 to 25 cycles, relying on a constant-region primer and a V-primer adapter. TCRdb reanalysed the reads using MiXCR and keeps one entry per CDR3 protein. The sample comprises some 100,000 distinct CDR3 sequences, about a fifth of which are singletons, and over 3.5% rests with the top ten. Sequenced here: PBMCs, sampled after low-dose radiotherapy plus immunotherapy. V and J are TRBV19 and TRBJ1-1; 8 bases agree with TRBD1. This sequence originates from a male donor with prostate cancer. The CDR3 is CASRTAGGRSMNTEAFF. CDR3 sequence (DNA): TGTGCCAGTAGGACCGCAGGGGGCCGGTCGATGAACACTGAAGCTTTCTTT.